The 19 T cell receptor beta chains below all came from one sample that was sequenced in a study of T cell repertoires in cytomegalovirus infection. TCRdb fed the reads into MiXCR, producing one record per CDR3 protein. The table records around 490,000 distinct CDR3 sequences, roughly 29% of them present only once. Sequenced input: PBMCs. All receptors derive from a human donor in good health (CMV status not recorded). Some clones in this sample may be carry-over from other donors' samples.

In this sample, this clonotype turned up a few times. This sequence joins TRBV2 and TRBJ2-7; D might be TRBD2 (6 bases). This CDR3 is 15 amino acids long. The ends were cut back, 8 bases at V and 0 bases at J, with 17 bases in the middle. Germline lookup yields CDR1 SNHLY and CDR2 FYNNEI. CDR3 sequence: CASALALRSSYEQYV. Written as DNA, the CDR3 is TGTGCCAGCGCCCTAGCGCTAAGGAGCTCCTACGAGCAGTACGTC.

This clonotype was picked up many times. The gene calls are TRBV7-2 and TRBJ2-7; the D gene is possibly TRBD1 (5 bases). V lost 5 bases to trimming and J lost 4 bases, with 12 bases between them. Looked up from germline, CDR1 is SGHTA and CDR2 is FQGNSA. This CDR3 is 13 amino acids long. Written as DNA, the CDR3 is TGTGCCAGCAGCCTGACAGACCAATACGAGCAGTACTTC. As protein: CASSLTDQYEQYF.

The sample holds a few counts of this clonotype. This chain joins TRBV11-1 and TRBJ2-7; no clear D gene. The length of the CDR3 is 11 residues. V lost 4 bases and J lost 7, with 8 bases in between. Germline-derived CDR1 and CDR2 are SGHAT and FQDESV (reference sequence). The CDR3 here is CASSSRLEQYF. In DNA form, the CDR3 reads TGTGCCAGCAGCTCCAGACTTGAGCAGTACTTC.

To note about this clonotype: A much larger clone differs from this one at a single base, so this may be a read error. J is TRBJ2-1 and V is TRBV19; TRBD2 aligns across 7 bases. Trimming took 1 base from V and 4 from J; bases not matched to a gene: 10. This CDR3 is 17 amino acids long. Germline CDR1 and CDR2: LNHDA and SQIVND (reference sequence). The CDR3 here is CASSIGLASGVYNEQFF. The CDR3 region has the DNA TGTGCCAGTAGTATAGGTCTTGCTAGCGGAGTATACAATGAGCAGTTCTTC.

The V gene is TRBV12-3 or TRBV12-4, the J gene TRBJ2-5, with TRBD1 matching over 7 bases. This CDR3 comprises 15 residues. With V trimmed by 5 bases and J by 5 bases, 11 bases remained unmatched. The CDR3 nucleotides read TGTGCCAGCAGTCGACGGGACAGTCAATGGGAGACCCAGTACTTC. Its protein product is CASSRRDSQWETQYF.

This chain connects TRBV6-2 or TRBV6-3 to TRBJ2-2; TRBD1 aligns across 8 bases. Unmatched junction bases numbered 3, after V lost 5 bases and J lost 4 bases. Germline CDR1 is MNHEY and CDR2 is SVGEGT. This CDR3 spans 14 amino acids. DNA of the CDR3: TGTGCCAGCAGTCAGGGGGCGAGCACCGGGGAGCTGTTTTTT. This gives the protein CASSQGASTGELFF.

This clonotype has ten or more counts. The J gene is TRBJ2-1, the V gene TRBV7-2; 7 nucleotides align to TRBD1. Trimming took 3 bases from V and 7 from J; bases not matched to a gene: 3. Germline V gene sequence: CDR1 SGHTA, CDR2 FQGNSA. This CDR3 has 13 residues. As DNA, the CDR3 is TGTGCCAGCAGCTTCGGGACAGCGAATGAGCAGTTCTTC. Translation gives CASSFGTANEQFF. Drawing the rest from reference TRBV7-2 and TRBJ2-1, the complete variable domain is GAGVSQSPSNKVTEKGKDVELRCDPISGHTALYWYRQSLGQGLEFLIYFQGNSAPDKSGLPSDRFSAERTGGSVSTLTIQRTQQEDSAVYLCASSFGTANEQFFGPGTRLTVL.

The genes are TRBV12-3 or TRBV12-4 and TRBJ1-1, with D possibly TRBD1 on 5 matching bases. Deletions cut 6 bases from V and 1 base from J, with 18 bases between. The CDR3 consists of 16 residues. The CDR3 DNA reads as TGTGCCAGCAGCCTTGGGGCTCCTCTGGGGAACACTGAAGCTTTCTTT. Translation: CASSLGAPLGNTEAFF.

The CDR3 region has the DNA TGTGCCAGCAGCCCCCGTGGAGGGAGACGTGGCTACACCTTC. This encodes CASSPRGGRRGYTF. The chain carries TRBV7-9 and TRBJ1-2, with D hard to call. The V gene lost 5 bases and the J gene lost 7 bases, with 17 bases spanning the gap. CDR3 length: 14 amino acids. CDR1 and CDR2 (germline): SEHNR, FQNEAQ (reference sequence).

This chain links TRBV5-4 with TRBJ1-1, with D maybe TRBD1 (5 bases). The CDR3 is 15 residues long. Deletions cut 0 bases from V and 4 bases from J, with 13 bases between. Germline CDR1 is SGHNT and CDR2 is YYREEE (reference sequence). The CDR3 loop is CASSLAGLGRTEAFF. CDR3 coding DNA: TGTGCCAGCAGCTTGGCGGGACTAGGACGCACTGAAGCTTTCTTT.

This clonotype was found many times. The rearrangement joins TRBV7-2 to TRBJ2-1; TRBD2 matches 9 bases. Germline V gene lookup returns CDR1 SGHTA and CDR2 FQGNSA. With V trimmed by 5 bases and J by 10 bases, 12 bases remained unmatched. The CDR3 runs 15 residues. In nucleotides, the CDR3 is TGTGCCAGCAGCCCCGGTGGTAGCGGGAGCGGCGAGCAGTTCTTC. Its protein is CASSPGGSGSGEQFF.

This clonotype was seen a handful of times. The chain joins TRBV20-1 to TRBJ2-5, with D possibly matching TRBD1 (6 bases). The CDR3 contains 13 residues. Deletions cut 3 bases from V and 2 bases from J, with 10 bases between. Germline loops: CDR1 DFQATT, CDR2 SNEGSKA (reference sequence). In DNA, the CDR3 is TGCAGTGCTAGCCGGACAGTACAAGAGACCCAGTACTTC. This encodes CSASRTVQETQYF.

This clonotype showed up just a few times. V and J are TRBV25-1 and TRBJ1-2, with a possible D match to TRBD1 (5 bases). Germline-derived CDR1 and CDR2 are MGHDK and SYGVNS. The V end lost 6 bases, the J end lost 3 bases, and 14 bases lay between the germline ends. This CDR3 comprises 14 residues. The CDR3 loop reads CASRPLDTDYGYTF. DNA for the CDR3: TGTGCCAGCAGACCCCTGGACACAGACTATGGCTACACCTTC.

The V gene is TRBV2, the J gene TRBJ2-2; 9 bases fit TRBD2. The trim removed 6 bases at V and 4 bases at J, leaving 6 bases unmatched. CDR1 is SNHLY, CDR2 FYNNEI, per germline. This CDR3 spans 15 amino acids. The CDR3 nucleotides read TGTGCCAGCAGCGTAGCGGGAGTTTCCACCGGGGAGCTGTTTTTT. This translates into CASSVAGVSTGELFF. Complete variable domain (other parts from reference TRBV2 and TRBJ2-2): EPEVTQTPSHQVTQMGQEVILRCVPISNHLYFYWYRQILGQKVEFLVSFYNNEISEKSEIFDDQFSVERPDGSNFTLKIRSTKLEDSAMYFCASSVAGVSTGELFFGEGSRLTVL.

This clonotype was seen only a few times. The V gene is TRBV28, the J gene TRBJ1-2, with 8 bases that match TRBD1. This CDR3 spans 14 amino acids. The germline gives CDR1 MDHEN, CDR2 SYDVKM. Germline trimming cut 2 bases from V and 4 bases from J; bases unmatched to any gene: 3. The CDR3 coding sequence is TGTGCCAGCAGTTTACAGGGGGCGGCCTATGGCTACACCTTC. Its protein product is CASSLQGAAYGYTF.

The chain couples TRBV4-3 to TRBJ2-3; D unresolved. The CDR3 is 16 residues long. V lost 4 bases, J lost 1 base, and 15 bases lay in between. Germline lookup yields CDR1 LGHNA and CDR2 YSLEER. The CDR3 is CASSRRSDGCTDTQYF. The CDR3 bases are TGCGCCAGCAGCCGAAGGTCGGACGGATGCACAGATACGCAGTATTTT.

This clonotype was counted ten times or more. The chain carries TRBV7-2 and TRBJ1-2; 12 nucleotides align to TRBD1. Germline V gives CDR1 SGHTA, CDR2 FQGNSA. Trimming removed 5 bases from V and 4 bases from J; junction bases left unmatched: 5. This CDR3 is built from 15 residues. This CDR3 is CASSRDRGQSYGYTF. The CDR3, as DNA: TGTGCCAGCAGCCGGGACAGGGGGCAGAGCTATGGCTACACCTTC.

V and J are TRBV12-3 or TRBV12-4 and TRBJ2-2; TRBD2 matches 10 bases. The CDR3 has 15 amino acids. Unmatched junction bases numbered 4, after V lost 8 bases and J lost 1 base. CDR3 loop: CASELAGGNTGELFF. The DNA for the CDR3 is TGTGCCAGCGAATTAGCGGGAGGGAACACCGGGGAGCTGTTTTTT.

This clonotype was seen ten or more times. The J gene is TRBJ2-3, the V gene TRBV7-2, with TRBD2 matching over 15 bases. V dropped 4 bases and J dropped 6; count of bases not matched to a gene: 8. The germline V gene encodes CDR1 SGHTA and CDR2 FQGNSA. The CDR3 is made up of 17 amino acids. The CDR3 spells CASSYRTSGRADDTQYF. Written as DNA, the CDR3 is TGTGCCAGCAGCTACCGGACTAGCGGGAGGGCCGACGATACGCAGTATTTT.